These 2 T cell receptor beta chains share one sample of origin, sequenced in a study of cytomegalovirus exposure and HLA in healthy donors. PCR was performed using 60 Vbeta and 13 Jbeta primers. Libraries were prepared by immunoSEQ multiplex PCR; TCRdb keeps only in-frame clonotypes and omits some of them. Of about 120,000 clones in the sample, over 60% were seen once. Sample: PBMCs. These receptor sequences come from a man between 18 and 29 years old in good health and CMV-seronegative.

This clone has a handful of counts. J is TRBJ2-5 and V is TRBV18, with no clear D. V was shortened by 3 bases and J by 5 bases, with 13 bases between the two germline ends. CDR1 and CDR2 from the germline V gene are KGHSH and LQKENI. This CDR3 contains 14 residues. CDR3 residues: CASSPTARMETQYF. The DNA for the CDR3 is TGTGCCAGCTCACCTACTGCTAGGATGGAGACCCAGTACTTC.

CDR3 coding DNA: TGTGCCAGCAGCTTGGAACAGGCATCTCAGCCCCAGCATTTT. Translation gives CASSLEQASQPQHF. This chain links TRBV5-8 with TRBJ1-5; tentative D call: TRBD1 (5 bases). The V and J ends lost 0 bases and 6 bases respectively, with 10 bases between them. The germline V gene encodes CDR1 SGHTS and CDR2 YDEGEE. CDR3 length: 14 amino acids.